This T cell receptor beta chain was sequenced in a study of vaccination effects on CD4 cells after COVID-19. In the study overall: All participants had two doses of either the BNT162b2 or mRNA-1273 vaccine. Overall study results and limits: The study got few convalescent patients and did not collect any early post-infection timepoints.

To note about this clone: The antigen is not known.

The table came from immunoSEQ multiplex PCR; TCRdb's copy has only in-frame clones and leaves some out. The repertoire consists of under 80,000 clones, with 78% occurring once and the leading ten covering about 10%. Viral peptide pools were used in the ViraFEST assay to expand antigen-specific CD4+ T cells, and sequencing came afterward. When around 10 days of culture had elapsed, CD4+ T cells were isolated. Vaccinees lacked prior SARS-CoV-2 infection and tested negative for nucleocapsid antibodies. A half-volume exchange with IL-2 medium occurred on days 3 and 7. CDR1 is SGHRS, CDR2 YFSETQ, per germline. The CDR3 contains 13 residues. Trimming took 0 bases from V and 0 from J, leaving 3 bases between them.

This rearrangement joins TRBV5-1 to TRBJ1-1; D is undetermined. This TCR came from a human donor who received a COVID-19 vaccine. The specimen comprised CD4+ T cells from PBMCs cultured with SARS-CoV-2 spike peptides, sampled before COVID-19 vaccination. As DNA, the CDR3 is TGCGCCAGCAGCTTGGAGGTGAACACTGAAGCTTTCTTT. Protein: CASSLEVNTEAFF.